The 22 T cell receptor beta chains below all came from one sample that was sequenced in a study of blood T cell repertoires in COVID-19. Data came from immunoSEQ multiplex PCR; TCRdb stores just in-frame clones and leaves some out. The table shows about 210,000 clones, with approximately 82% occurring only once. Source material: peripheral blood. These TCRs come from a woman aged 40 to 50 with acute or convalescent COVID-19.

The rearrangement uses TRBV24-1 and TRBJ2-2; 10 bases map to TRBD1. Germline CDR1 KGHDR, CDR2 SFDVKD. V was clipped by 4 bases and J by 3 bases; unmatched bases: 13. This CDR3 region has 19 residues. The CDR3 DNA sequence: TGTGCCACCAGTGAACCACCGGGACAGGGGTTTGTTCACACCGGGGAGCTGTTTTTT. It yields the protein CATSEPPGQGFVHTGELFF.

The rearrangement links TRBV12-3 or TRBV12-4 to TRBJ1-1, with D uncertain. The CDR3 length is 13 residues. With 8 bases removed from V and 2 bases from J, the gap between germline ends came to 12 bases. This CDR3 reads CASVGRENTEAFF. The CDR3 nucleotides are TGTGCCAGCGTAGGGCGGGAAAACACTGAAGCTTTCTTT.

The V call is TRBV19, the J call TRBJ1-5, with D unclear. The CDR3 has 16 residues. Trimming left V 1 base short and J 3 bases short, with 13 bases between. CDR1 and CDR2 from the germline V gene are LNHDA and SQIVND (reference sequence). CDR3 coding DNA: TGTGCCAGTAGTATAGCGCGGGAGACCTTCAATCAGCCCCAGCATTTT. This sequence encodes CASSIARETFNQPQHF.

The CDR3 region has the DNA TGTGCCAGCAGCCTGGTGGGACTAGGCGGCGCCGGGGAGCTGTTTTTT. It translates to CASSLVGLGGAGELFF. The chain joins TRBV3-1 (or the pseudogene TRBV3-2) to TRBJ2-2; 8 nucleotides match TRBD2. The germline V gene encodes CDR1 LGHDT and CDR2 YNNKEL (reference sequence). This CDR3 has 16 amino acids. V lost 4 bases to trimming and J lost 6 bases; unmatched junction nucleotides: 10.

The V call is TRBV6-5, the J call TRBJ2-7, with TRBD1 as a possible D gene (6 bases). The CDR3 length is 11 residues. Trimming left V 5 bases short and J 5 bases short, with 7 bases between. Germline V gene data show CDR1 as MNHEY and CDR2 as SVGAGI. CDR3 sequence: CASSPGDEQYF. DNA of the CDR3: TGTGCCAGCAGTCCAGGGGACGAGCAGTACTTC.

The rearrangement links TRBV24-1 to TRBJ2-7, with TRBD1 as a possible D gene (6 bases). The CDR3 totals 13 residues. CDR1 is KGHDR and CDR2 is SFDVKD in the germline V gene. V lost 12 bases and J lost 3, with 17 bases in between. The DNA of the CDR3 is TGTGCCCGCCCGAAGGGGGAAGACTACGAGCAGTACTTC. Amino acids: CARPKGEDYEQYF.

The rearrangement uses TRBV11-2 and TRBJ1-1, with 7 bases aligning to TRBD1. Germline V gene lookup returns CDR1 SGHAT and CDR2 FQNNGV. This CDR3 has 13 residues. Trimming took 5 bases from V and 6 from J; bases not matched to a gene: 6. For the CDR3, the DNA is TGTGCCAGCAGCGACCGACAGGGTCCTGAAGCTTTCTTT. The encoded protein is CASSDRQGPEAFF.

The chain has TRBV4-3 and TRBJ2-1; 7 bases match TRBD2. Germline trimming cut 0 bases from V and 3 bases from J; bases unmatched to any gene: 5. The CDR3 is made up of 16 amino acids. CDR1 and CDR2 (germline): LGHNA, YSLEER. This CDR3 is CASSQDRAGVYNEQFF. The CDR3 bases are TGCGCCAGCAGCCAAGATAGGGCGGGAGTCTACAATGAGCAGTTCTTC.

The chain joins TRBV7-8 to TRBJ1-1; D not resolved. The CDR3 totals 15 residues. V was trimmed by 3 bases and J by 0 bases, leaving 11 bases between them. Germline loops: CDR1 SGHVS, CDR2 FQNEAQ. Here the CDR3 DNA reads TGTGCCAGCAGCTTTCCCGGTCTCTTGAACACTGAAGCTTTCTTT. Protein: CASSFPGLLNTEAFF.

The gene calls are TRBV27 and TRBJ2-1; 8 nucleotides agree with TRBD1. J was trimmed by 8 bases and V by 2 bases; bases with no gene match: 11. The CDR3 length is 16 residues. CDR1 is MNHEY, CDR2 SMNVEV, per germline (reference sequence). The chain's CDR3 is CASSLKRQGRKYEQFF. CDR3 coding DNA: TGTGCCAGCAGTTTAAAGCGACAGGGGCGAAAATATGAGCAGTTCTTC.

This sequence joins TRBV27 and TRBJ1-3; D is ambiguous. V lost 0 bases, J lost 8 bases, and 17 bases lay in between. Germline CDR1 and CDR2: MNHEY and SMNVEV (reference sequence). The CDR3 spans 16 residues. CDR3 DNA sequence: TGTGCCAGCAGTTTATCCCCAAACCCCCTTCGGGACACCATATATTTT. Protein sequence: CASSLSPNPLRDTIYF.

This chain links TRBV9 with TRBJ1-4; D call uncertain. The CDR3 is 15 amino acids. V was shortened by 1 base and J by 2 bases, with 9 bases between the two germline ends. Germline V gene data show CDR1 as SGDLS and CDR2 as YYNGEE. The CDR3 sequence: CASSVFTGTNEKLFF. CDR3 bases: TGTGCCAGCAGCGTATTTACGGGGACTAATGAAAAACTGTTTTTT.

The count of this clone is one. This sequence joins TRBV3-1 (or the pseudogene TRBV3-2) and TRBJ2-1; TRBD1 matches at 8 bases. The CDR3 spans 18 residues. V lost 1 base to trimming and J lost 5 bases; unmatched junction nucleotides: 13. CDR1 and CDR2 (germline): LGHDT, YNNKEL (reference sequence). Written as DNA, the CDR3 is TGTGCCAGCAGCCAAGGCCCGACGGACAGGGCGTTCCACAATGAGCAGTTCTTC. Amino acid sequence: CASSQGPTDRAFHNEQFF.

V is TRBV13 and J is TRBJ1-1, with D perhaps TRBD1 (5 bases). The length of the CDR3 is 14 residues. Trimming left V 4 bases short and J 3 bases short, with 12 bases between. CDR1 is PRHDT, CDR2 FYEKMQ, per germline (reference sequence). The CDR3 DNA sequence: TGTGCCAGCAGCTCCGGCCAGGGCGACACTGAAGCTTTCTTT. Translating gives CASSSGQGDTEAFF.

V is TRBV6-2 or TRBV6-3 and J is TRBJ2-5; D possibly corresponds to TRBD2 (5 bases). The V end was cut by 0 bases, the J end by 5 bases, with 22 bases between. CDR3 length: 18 amino acids. The V gene's germline CDR1 is MNHEY and CDR2 SVGEGT. The CDR3 sequence is CASSYSIRGGASDETQYF. Here the CDR3 DNA reads TGTGCCAGCAGTTACTCGATACGGGGTGGAGCCTCCGACGAGACCCAGTACTTC.

This clone was seen a handful of times. V is TRBV3-1 (or the pseudogene TRBV3-2) and J is TRBJ1-6, with D possibly matching TRBD1 (5 bases). The germline CDR1 and CDR2 sequences are LGHDT and YNNKEL (reference sequence). CDR3 size: 14 residues. Trimming took off 0 bases at V and 17 bases at J, with 17 bases between the two ends. CDR3 loop: CASSQDPRARVIHF. CDR3 nucleotide sequence: TGTGCCAGCAGCCAAGATCCTCGGGCCAGGGTGATCCACTTT.

The gene calls are TRBV6-2 or TRBV6-3 and TRBJ2-1; 8 nucleotides match TRBD2. V lost 2 bases, J lost 6 bases, and 12 bases stayed unmatched. Per germline, CDR1 MNHEY and CDR2 SVGEGT. The CDR3 totals 17 residues. The CDR3 nucleotides are TGTGCCAGCAGTTACCGCGGACTAGCAGCTCCCCTCAATGAGCAGTTCTTC. Translation: CASSYRGLAAPLNEQFF.

This clone appeared once. V gene TRBV30 combines with J gene TRBJ1-6, with a possible D match to TRBD1 (5 bases). Trimming left V 5 bases short and J 6 bases short, with 14 bases between. The length of the CDR3 is 14 residues. Germline CDR1 and CDR2: GTSNPN and SVGIG (reference sequence). CDR3 nucleotides: TGTGCCTGGGGGCTGGGGCAGAGTAATTCACCCCTCCACTTT. Protein sequence: CAWGLGQSNSPLHF. Variable domain in full (rest from reference TRBV30 and TRBJ1-6): SQTIHQWPATLVQPVGSPLSLECTVEGTSNPNLYWYRQAAGRGLQLLFYSVGIGQISSEVPQNLSASRPQDRQFILSSKKLLLSDSGFYLCAWGLGQSNSPLHFGNGTRLTVT.

This chain links TRBV30 with TRBJ1-6; D unclear. In germline, CDR1 is GTSNPN, CDR2 SVGIG (reference sequence). With 0 bases removed from V and 5 bases from J, the gap between germline ends came to 17 bases. CDR3 length: 17 amino acids. CDR3 bases: TGTGCCTGGAGTGTACGGGAGGCAGATGGGAATAATTCACCCCTCCACTTT. It is translated as CAWSVREADGNNSPLHF.

The chain employs TRBV27 and TRBJ2-3; 13 bases are a match to TRBD2. The CDR3 is 19 residues long. Trimming cost V 3 bases and J 0 bases; bases outside gene matches: 9. Germline CDR1 MNHEY, CDR2 SMNVEV (reference sequence). The CDR3 is CASSFNGLAGESSTDTQYF. CDR3 nucleotide sequence: TGTGCCAGCAGTTTTAACGGACTAGCGGGGGAATCTAGCACAGATACGCAGTATTTT.

The rearrangement uses TRBV2 and TRBJ1-5; TRBD1 matches 9 bases. Trimming removed 7 bases from V and 0 bases from J; junction bases left unmatched: 10. This CDR3 contains 17 residues. From germline, CDR1 is SNHLY and CDR2 FYNNEI. This chain's CDR3 is CASTPGQGTYSNQPQHF. Written as DNA, the CDR3 is TGTGCCAGCACCCCGGGACAGGGCACATATAGCAATCAGCCCCAGCATTTT.

V is TRBV19 and J is TRBJ1-1; 9 nucleotides match TRBD1. This CDR3 comprises 16 residues. CDR1 and CDR2 from the germline V gene are LNHDA and SQIVND (reference sequence). The ends lost 3 bases at V and 4 bases at J; junction bases unmatched: 9. The CDR3 reads CASSMLGPTGGTEAFF. The CDR3 nucleotides are TGTGCCAGTAGTATGTTGGGACCGACAGGGGGCACTGAAGCTTTCTTT.